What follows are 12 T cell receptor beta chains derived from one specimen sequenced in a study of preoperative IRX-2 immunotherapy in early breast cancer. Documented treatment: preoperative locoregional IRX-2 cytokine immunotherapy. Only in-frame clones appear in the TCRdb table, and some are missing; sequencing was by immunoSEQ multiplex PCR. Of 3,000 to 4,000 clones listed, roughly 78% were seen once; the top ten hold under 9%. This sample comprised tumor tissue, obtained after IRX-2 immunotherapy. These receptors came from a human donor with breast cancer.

In DNA form, the CDR3 reads TGTGCCAGCAGTTTAGAAACAATTTATTTGGATACGCAGTATTTT. This translates into CASSLETIYLDTQYF. The chain has TRBV28 and TRBJ2-3; D gene ambiguous. CDR1 is MDHEN, CDR2 SYDVKM, per germline. This CDR3 is built from 15 residues. Trimming took 2 bases from V and 6 from J, leaving 15 bases between them.

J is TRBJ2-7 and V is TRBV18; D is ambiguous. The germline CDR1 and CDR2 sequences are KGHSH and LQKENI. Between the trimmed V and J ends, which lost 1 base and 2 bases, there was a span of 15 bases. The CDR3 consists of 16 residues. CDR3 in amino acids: CASSPHRRALAYEQYF. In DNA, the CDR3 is TGTGCCAGCTCACCACATAGAAGGGCTTTAGCCTACGAGCAGTACTTC. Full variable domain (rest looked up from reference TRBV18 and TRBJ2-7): NAGVMQNPRHLVRRRGQEARLRCSPMKGHSHVYWYRQLPEEGLKFMVYLQKENIIDESGMPKERFSAEFPKEGPSILRIQQVVRGDSAAYFCASSPHRRALAYEQYFGPGTRLTVT.

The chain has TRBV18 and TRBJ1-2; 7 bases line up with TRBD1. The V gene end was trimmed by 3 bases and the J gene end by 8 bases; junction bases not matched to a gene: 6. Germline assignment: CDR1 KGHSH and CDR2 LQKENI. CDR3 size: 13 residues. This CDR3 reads CASSPPQGNGYTF. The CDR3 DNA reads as TGTGCCAGCTCACCCCCACAGGGGAACGGCTACACCTTC.

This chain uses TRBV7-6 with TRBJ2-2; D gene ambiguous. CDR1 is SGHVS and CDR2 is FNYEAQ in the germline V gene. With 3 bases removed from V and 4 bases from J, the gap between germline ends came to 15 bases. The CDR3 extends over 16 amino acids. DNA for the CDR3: TGTGCCAGCAGCTTCTTTAACTGGTTGGCCACCGGGGAGCTGTTTTTT. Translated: CASSFFNWLATGELFF. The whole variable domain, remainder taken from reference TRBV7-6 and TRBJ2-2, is GAGVSQSPRYKVTKRGQDVALRCDPISGHVSLYWYRQALGQGPEFLTYFNYEAQQDKSGLPNDRFSAERPEGSISTLTIQRTEQRDSAMYRCASSFFNWLATGELFFGEGSRLTVL.

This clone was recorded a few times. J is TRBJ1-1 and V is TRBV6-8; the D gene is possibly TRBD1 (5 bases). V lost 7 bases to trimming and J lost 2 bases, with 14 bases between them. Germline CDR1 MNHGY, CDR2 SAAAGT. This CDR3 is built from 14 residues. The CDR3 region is CASIEAGLNTEAFF. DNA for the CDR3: TGTGCCAGCATAGAAGCAGGGTTAAACACTGAAGCTTTCTTT.

CDR3 amino acids: CATSTRNSGYLNYGYTF. For the CDR3, the DNA is TGTGCCACCAGCACACGAAACTCAGGGTATCTTAACTATGGCTACACCTTC. This chain uses TRBV15 with TRBJ1-2; D might be TRBD1 (5 bases). The germline V gene encodes CDR1 LNHNV and CDR2 YYDKDF (reference sequence). Trimming removed 4 bases from V and 1 base from J, with 19 bases in between. This CDR3 has 17 amino acids.

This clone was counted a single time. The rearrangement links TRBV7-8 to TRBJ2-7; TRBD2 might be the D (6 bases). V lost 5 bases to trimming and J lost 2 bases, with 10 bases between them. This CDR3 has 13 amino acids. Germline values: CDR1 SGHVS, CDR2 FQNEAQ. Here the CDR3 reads CASSRGTPYEQYF. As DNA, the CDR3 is TGTGCCAGCAGCCGCGGGACTCCCTACGAGCAGTACTTC.

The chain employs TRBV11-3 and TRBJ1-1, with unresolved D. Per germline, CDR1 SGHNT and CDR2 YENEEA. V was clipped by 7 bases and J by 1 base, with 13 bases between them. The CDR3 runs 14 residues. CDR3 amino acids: CASTQPPANTEAFF. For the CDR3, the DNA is TGTGCCAGCACCCAGCCCCCGGCGAACACTGAAGCTTTCTTT.

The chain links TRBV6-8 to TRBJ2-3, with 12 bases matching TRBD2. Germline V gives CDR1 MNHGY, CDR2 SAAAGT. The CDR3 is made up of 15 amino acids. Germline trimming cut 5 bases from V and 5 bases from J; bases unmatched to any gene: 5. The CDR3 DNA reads TGTGCCAGCAGTCGGACTAGCGGGAAAGGAGATACGCAGTATTTT. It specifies CASSRTSGKGDTQYF.

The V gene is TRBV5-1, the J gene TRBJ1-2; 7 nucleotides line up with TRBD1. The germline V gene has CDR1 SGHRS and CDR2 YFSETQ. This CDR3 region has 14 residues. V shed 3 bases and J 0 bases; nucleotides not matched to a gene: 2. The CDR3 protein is CASSSQGPNYGYTF. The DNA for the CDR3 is TGCGCCAGCAGCTCACAGGGGCCTAACTATGGCTACACCTTC.

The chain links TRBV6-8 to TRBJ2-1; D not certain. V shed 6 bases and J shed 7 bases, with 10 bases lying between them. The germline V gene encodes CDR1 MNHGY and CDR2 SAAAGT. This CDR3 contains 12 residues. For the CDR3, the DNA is TGTGCCAGCAGCAAGCAGTGGAATGAGCAGTTCTTC. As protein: CASSKQWNEQFF.

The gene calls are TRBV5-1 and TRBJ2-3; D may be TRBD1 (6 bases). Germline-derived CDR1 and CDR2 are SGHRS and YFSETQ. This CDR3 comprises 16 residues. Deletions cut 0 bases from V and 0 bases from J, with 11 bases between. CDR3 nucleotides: TGCGCCAGCAGCTTGGTCTTGGGGGCTAGCACAGATACGCAGTATTTT. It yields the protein CASSLVLGASTDTQYF.